The 26 T cell receptor beta chains presented below share a single source sample, sequenced in a study of blood T cell repertoires in COVID-19. Data came from immunoSEQ multiplex PCR; TCRdb stores just in-frame clones and leaves some out. The table has 150,000 to 200,000 clones, roughly 89% seen once. Sequences were obtained from peripheral blood. Source of these receptors: a man between 18 and 35 years old with active or convalescent COVID-19.

The genes are TRBV27 and TRBJ1-3; D is unclear. The V end lost 3 bases, the J end lost 0 bases, and 6 bases lay between the germline ends. The length of the CDR3 is 14 residues. The germline gives CDR1 MNHEY, CDR2 SMNVEV (reference sequence). CDR3 in amino acids: CASSLQVSGNTIYF. In DNA form, the CDR3 reads TGTGCCAGCAGTTTGCAGGTCTCTGGAAACACCATATATTTT.

This chain links TRBV5-1 with TRBJ1-1, with a possible D match to TRBD1 (6 bases). CDR3 size: 16 residues. Germline-derived CDR1 and CDR2 are SGHRS and YFSETQ. Trimming removed 0 bases from V and 5 bases from J, with 17 bases in between. CDR3 region: CASSLVKAGVGTEAFF. In nucleotides, the CDR3 is TGCGCCAGCAGCTTGGTCAAGGCAGGGGTCGGGACTGAAGCTTTCTTT.

The V and J genes are TRBV5-1 and TRBJ1-4; 7 positions agree with TRBD1. V gave up 4 bases and J gave up 7 bases; unmatched junction bases: 4. Germline CDR1 is SGHRS and CDR2 is YFSETQ. This CDR3 has 13 residues. CDR3 in DNA: TGCGCCAGCAGCGTCGACAGGGTTGAAAAACTGTTTTTT. It translates to CASSVDRVEKLFF.

The count of this clone is one. CDR3 in amino acids: CASSPYAANYGYTF. CDR3 nucleotide sequence: TGTGCCAGCAGCCCCTATGCTGCTAACTATGGCTACACCTTC. The chain combines TRBV6-5 with TRBJ1-2; D unclear. The CDR3 spans 14 residues. V lost 6 bases, J lost 0 bases, and 11 bases lay in between. The germline CDR1 and CDR2 sequences are MNHEY and SVGAGI.

The chain has TRBV11-3 and TRBJ2-1; no firm D call. V was shortened by 5 bases and J by 5 bases, with 13 bases between the two germline ends. The CDR3 runs 14 residues. Germline V lookup: CDR1 SGHNT, CDR2 YENEEA. CDR3 nucleotides: TGTGCCAGCAGCCTTTCCCTGTCTAACAATGAGCAGTTCTTC. It encodes CASSLSLSNNEQFF.

The chain employs TRBV6-5 and TRBJ1-1, with a tentative D call TRBD1 (6 bases). Trimming took off 4 bases at V and 1 base at J, with 10 bases between the two ends. Germline V CDR1 and CDR2: MNHEY, SVGAGI. The CDR3 contains 14 residues. The CDR3, as DNA: TGTGCCAGCAGTTTGAACAGGGAGAACACTGAAGCTTTCTTT. This codes for CASSLNRENTEAFF.

The V call is TRBV6-1, the J call TRBJ1-6; D not resolved. Germline lookup yields CDR1 MNHNS and CDR2 SASEGT. The length of the CDR3 is 15 residues. Deletions cut 2 bases from V and 7 bases from J, with 12 bases between. The CDR3 is CASSEHYYPNSPLHF. Written as DNA, the CDR3 is TGTGCCAGCAGTGAACACTACTACCCCAATTCACCCCTCCACTTT.

This chain links TRBV28 with TRBJ1-1; 7 nucleotides match TRBD1. The germline gives CDR1 MDHEN, CDR2 SYDVKM. V was clipped by 2 bases and J by 5 bases; unmatched bases: 8. This CDR3 region has 15 residues. The CDR3 DNA reads TGTGCCAGCAGTTTAGGGTCAGGGGGGAGGACTGAAGCTTTCTTT. Amino acid sequence: CASSLGSGGRTEAFF.

The CDR3 region has the DNA TGTGCCTGGAGCCAGGCGAATAACTATGGCTACACCTTC. It yields the protein CAWSQANNYGYTF. V usage is TRBV30 and J usage is TRBJ1-2; D not resolved. CDR3 length: 13 amino acids. Trimming left V 3 bases short and J 1 base short, with 9 bases between. Per the germline V gene, CDR1 is GTSNPN and CDR2 is SVGIG (reference sequence).

The rearrangement uses TRBV4-1 and TRBJ2-7, with 9 positions matching TRBD1. Germline CDR1 and CDR2: MGHRA and YSYEKL. The CDR3 is 15 residues long. The trim removed 1 base at V and 4 bases at J, leaving 5 bases unmatched. The DNA for the CDR3 is TGCGCCAGCAGCCAAGCACAGGGGGCGATATACGAGCAGTACTTC. Amino acid sequence: CASSQAQGAIYEQYF.

The rearrangement links TRBV28 to TRBJ1-1; D might be TRBD1 (5 bases). Germline CDR1 is MDHEN and CDR2 is SYDVKM. The CDR3 is 12 residues long. Trimming took 3 bases from V and 14 from J, leaving 16 bases between them. The CDR3 protein is CASSFPQGSWFF. The CDR3 DNA sequence: TGTGCCAGCAGTTTCCCGCAGGGTAGTTGGTTCTTT.

This sequence joins TRBV10-1 and TRBJ2-5, with 9 bases lining up with TRBD1. V lost 5 bases to trimming and J lost 5 bases; unmatched junction nucleotides: 12. CDR1 WNHNN and CDR2 SYGVQD come from the germline V gene (reference sequence). This CDR3 is built from 16 residues. CDR3 protein: CASSWGRGTGRETQYF. The CDR3 region has the DNA TGCGCCAGCAGTTGGGGGAGAGGGACAGGGAGGGAGACCCAGTACTTC.

The chain combines TRBV27 with TRBJ1-2; 11 bases map to TRBD1. The length of the CDR3 is 16 residues. J lost 8 bases, V lost 1 base, and 9 bases had no gene match. CDR1 and CDR2 (germline): MNHEY, SMNVEV (reference sequence). The CDR3 DNA reads as TGTGCCAGCAGTTTATTCTCGGACAGGGGGCGAACGGGCTACACCTTC. This gives the protein CASSLFSDRGRTGYTF.

The V and J genes are TRBV2 and TRBJ2-5, with D uncertain. The CDR3 is 15 residues long. Germline loops: CDR1 SNHLY, CDR2 FYNNEI. Trimming removed 2 bases at V and 9 bases at J, with 19 bases between. CDR3 residues: CASSEWSRSPWAQYF. CDR3 nucleotides: TGTGCCAGCAGTGAATGGTCGAGGAGTCCCTGGGCCCAGTACTTC.

J is TRBJ1-6 and V is TRBV7-7; D not resolved. This CDR3 has 16 residues. Germline CDR1 is SSHAT and CDR2 is FNYEAQ (reference sequence). V gave up 0 bases and J gave up 0 bases, with 6 bases separating them. The chain's CDR3 is CASSLARSSYNSPLHF. The CDR3 DNA reads TGTGCCAGCAGCTTAGCCCGGAGCTCCTATAATTCACCCCTCCACTTT.

This clone was counted only a few times. This CDR3 is CASKTSSTGRVQHF. The CDR3 DNA follows: TGTGCCAGCAAGACATCCTCGACAGGGCGGGTCCAGCATTTT. This chain links TRBV28 with TRBJ1-5; the match to TRBD1 covers 7 bases. Germline V lookup: CDR1 MDHEN, CDR2 SYDVKM. V lost 7 bases, J lost 12 bases, and 15 bases stayed unmatched. The CDR3 covers 14 residues.

The chain couples TRBV6-8 to TRBJ2-5, with 10 bases aligning to TRBD2. The junction had 11 bases not matched to a gene; V was cut back by 4 bases and J by 3 bases. The CDR3 is 17 amino acids. The germline V gene has CDR1 MNHGY and CDR2 SAAAGT. CDR3 amino acids: CASSSSRTSGQKETQYF. CDR3 bases: TGTGCCAGCAGTTCCTCTAGGACTAGCGGTCAAAAAGAGACCCAGTACTTC.

The CDR3 DNA follows: TGCGCCAGCAGCTTTACAGGGATTGAAGCTTTCTTT. Amino acid sequence: CASSFTGIEAFF. V gene TRBV5-1 combines with J gene TRBJ1-1; TRBD1 is a possible D gene (6 bases). Germline V CDR1 and CDR2: SGHRS, YFSETQ. The CDR3 length is 12 residues. Trimming took 2 bases from V and 7 from J, leaving 9 bases between them.

V and J are TRBV27 and TRBJ2-7; 16 bases match TRBD2. The CDR3 covers 16 residues. Losses at the gene ends were 8 bases for V and 4 bases for J; bases not matched to a gene: 8. From germline, CDR1 is MNHEY and CDR2 SMNVEV (reference sequence). The CDR3 region has the DNA TGTGCCAGCTCCGGGACTAGCGGGAGGGCTGGGTACGAGCAGTACTTC. It specifies CASSGTSGRAGYEQYF.

V is TRBV6-5 and J is TRBJ2-3; D might be TRBD2 (5 bases). V was shortened by 8 bases and J by 5 bases, with 20 bases between the two germline ends. Germline CDR1 reads MNHEY; CDR2 reads SVGAGI. The CDR3 consists of 15 residues. The CDR3 reads CASRPRAGIQDTQYF. DNA of the CDR3: TGTGCCAGCCGCCCGCGGGCGGGTATTCAAGATACGCAGTATTTT.

The genes are TRBV3-1 (or the pseudogene TRBV3-2) and TRBJ2-7; the match to TRBD1 covers 7 bases. Germline loops: CDR1 LGHDT, CDR2 YNNKEL (reference sequence). This CDR3 comprises 15 residues. Trimming at V came to 5 bases and at J to 4 bases, leaving 11 bases not matched to a gene. The CDR3 DNA sequence: TGTGCCAGCAGCGGCCCCCGGGACAGAAAATACGAGCAGTACTTC. Protein product: CASSGPRDRKYEQYF.

The gene calls are TRBV7-2 and TRBJ1-1, with D possibly matching TRBD1 (5 bases). The CDR3 length is 14 residues. The germline V and J ends were trimmed by 0 bases and 10 bases, with 15 bases remaining between them. The germline CDR1 and CDR2 sequences are SGHTA and FQGNSA. CDR3 sequence (DNA): TGTGCCAGCAGCTTAGCCAGGGCGGGGATTGCAGCTTTCTTT. Its protein product is CASSLARAGIAAFF.

The gene calls are TRBV11-2 and TRBJ2-7, with 9 bases lining up with TRBD2. Trimming at V came to 5 bases and at J to 0 bases, leaving 5 bases not matched to a gene. The CDR3 is 15 amino acids. The germline gives CDR1 SGHAT, CDR2 FQNNGV. The CDR3 nucleotides read TGTGCCAGCAGCATTCCTAGCGGGACCTCCTACGAGCAGTACTTC. Amino acids: CASSIPSGTSYEQYF.

CDR3 in amino acids: CASSLDRWNGYTF. In nucleotides, the CDR3 is TGTGCCAGCAGTCTGGACAGATGGAATGGCTACACCTTC. The genes are TRBV27 and TRBJ1-2, with D perhaps TRBD1 (6 bases). Germline V gene sequence: CDR1 MNHEY, CDR2 SMNVEV (reference sequence). V lost 5 bases, J lost 6 bases, and 13 bases lay in between. The CDR3 has 13 amino acids.

CDR3 DNA: TGTGCCATGGGACAGAGCAAGAATCAGCCCCAGCATTTT. This encodes CAMGQSKNQPQHF. V and J are TRBV10-3 and TRBJ1-5, with 7 bases identical to TRBD1. Trimming removed 9 bases from V and 4 bases from J; junction bases left unmatched: 6. This CDR3 is built from 13 residues. Per the germline V gene, CDR1 is ENHRY and CDR2 is SYGVKD.

This chain connects TRBV5-8 to TRBJ2-1; no clear D. V was pared by 5 bases and J by 8 bases, with 11 bases between. Germline V gene sequence: CDR1 SGHTS, CDR2 YDEGEE. This CDR3 comprises 12 residues. This chain's CDR3 is CASRSSTHEQFF. CDR3 sequence (DNA): TGTGCCAGCAGGAGTAGCACACATGAGCAGTTCTTC.